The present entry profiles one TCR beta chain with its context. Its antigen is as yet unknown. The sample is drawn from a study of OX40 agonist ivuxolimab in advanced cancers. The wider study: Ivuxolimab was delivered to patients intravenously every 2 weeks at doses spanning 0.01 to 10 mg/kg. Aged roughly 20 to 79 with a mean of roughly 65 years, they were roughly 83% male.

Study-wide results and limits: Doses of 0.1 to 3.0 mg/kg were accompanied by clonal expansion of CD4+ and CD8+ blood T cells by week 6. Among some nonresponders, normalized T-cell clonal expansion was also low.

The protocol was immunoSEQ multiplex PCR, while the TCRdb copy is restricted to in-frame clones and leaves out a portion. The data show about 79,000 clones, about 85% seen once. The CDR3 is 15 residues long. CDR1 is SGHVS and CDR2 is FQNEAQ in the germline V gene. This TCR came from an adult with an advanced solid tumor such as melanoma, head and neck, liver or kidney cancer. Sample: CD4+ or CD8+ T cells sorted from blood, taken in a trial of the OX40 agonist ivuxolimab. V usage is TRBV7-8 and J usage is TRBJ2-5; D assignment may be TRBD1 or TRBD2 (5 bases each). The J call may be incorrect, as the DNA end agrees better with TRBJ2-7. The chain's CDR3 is CASSSRGSPPYEQYF. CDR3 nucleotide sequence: TGTGCCAGCAGCTCGAGGGGCTCTCCCCCCTACGAGCAGTACTTC.